This section outlines one TCR beta chain sequence together with its context. Its specificity is not known. The V end was cut by 6 bases, the J end by 6 bases, with 11 bases between. This CDR3 spans 13 amino acids. Germline CDR1 reads MNHEY; CDR2 reads SVGAGI. The sample comes from a study of cytomegalovirus exposure and HLA in healthy donors. Study-wide results and limits: As immune exposure information, only CMV serostatus was available. In a later analysis, most CMV-associated TCR beta chains appeared HLA-restricted.

The primer mix had 60 Vbeta and 13 Jbeta primers. In the study's own analysis: Roughly 11 million shared chains were among the approximately 76 million unique TCR beta chains that a later analysis counted. Profiling relied on immunoSEQ multiplex PCR, and the TCRdb table lists in-frame clones only, not all of them. V, J and clone size are taken as reported in that table, and D and trimming were inferred from the DNA itself. The sample shows some 180,000 clones, 75% to 85% of them seen only once. The sequenced sample consisted of PBMCs. The sequence derives from a woman aged 30 to 39 in good health and CMV-seropositive. This chain joins TRBV6-5 and TRBJ2-2; D possibly corresponds to TRBD1 (6 bases). CDR3: CASREHRAGELFF. CDR3 coding DNA: TGTGCCAGCAGGGAACACAGGGCCGGGGAGCTGTTTTTT.